This entry lists 27 T cell receptor beta chains sequenced from one sample in a study of blood T cell repertoires in COVID-19. This table comes from immunoSEQ multiplex PCR, and its TCRdb copy is limited to in-frame clones, with some not included. This table holds 210,000 or so clones, 70% to 90% found once. The sequenced sample consisted of peripheral blood. Source of these receptors: a woman in her 70s with active or convalescent COVID-19.

The chain is built from TRBV21-1 and TRBJ1-3. TRBV21-1 is listed as a pseudogene. CDR3 length equals 17 residues. In nucleotides, the CDR3 is TGTGCCAGCAGCAAACTTGGAGAACTGCACTCTGGAAACACCATATATTTT. This codes for CASSKLGELHSGNTIYF.

The rearrangement joins TRBV5-1 to TRBJ2-1, with 8 nucleotides matching TRBD2. The CDR3 runs to 14 residues. Germline CDR1 SGHRS, CDR2 YFSETQ. Losses at the gene ends were 2 bases for V and 7 bases for J; bases not matched to a gene: 5. The CDR3 loop is CASSFQAGVNEQFF. CDR3 DNA: TGCGCCAGCAGCTTCCAAGCGGGAGTGAATGAGCAGTTCTTC.

The genes are TRBV27 and TRBJ2-3, with 10 nucleotides matching TRBD2. This CDR3 has 14 amino acids. The V gene's germline CDR1 is MNHEY and CDR2 SMNVEV (reference sequence). The CDR3 loop is CVSGGFVRTDTQYF. The CDR3 nucleotides read TGTGTTAGCGGGGGGTTTGTTAGGACAGATACGCAGTATTTT.

CDR3 in DNA: TGTGCCAGTAGTCCACGTCCCGGGACTAGCGGGAGGGAGTTCTTC. Its translation: CASSPRPGTSGREFF. The chain links TRBV19 to TRBJ2-1; 16 bases fit TRBD2. The CDR3 is 15 residues long. V was pared by 5 bases and J by 14 bases, with 9 bases of the junction left unmatched. The germline V gene has CDR1 LNHDA and CDR2 SQIVND (reference sequence).

J is TRBJ2-2 and V is TRBV11-3; 14 bases are a match to TRBD2. Germline V gene data show CDR1 as SGHNT and CDR2 as YENEEA. V trimming: 4 bases; J trimming: 7 bases; junction bases outside the gene matches: 5. This CDR3 is 16 amino acids long. The chain's CDR3 is CASSSGLAGADGELFF. The CDR3, as DNA: TGTGCCAGCAGCTCGGGACTAGCGGGAGCGGACGGGGAGCTGTTTTTT.

V gene TRBV19 combines with J gene TRBJ1-1; D might be TRBD1 (6 bases). Per the germline V gene, CDR1 is LNHDA and CDR2 is SQIVND (reference sequence). This CDR3 has 16 residues. V was pared by 6 bases and J by 2 bases, with 19 bases between. CDR3 nucleotides: TGTGCCAGTAGAACGACGACCAGGGGAGACAACACTGAAGCTTTCTTT. Residues: CASRTTTRGDNTEAFF.

This chain links TRBV11-1 with TRBJ2-1, with 8 bases aligning to TRBD1. Germline V CDR1 and CDR2: SGHAT, FQDESV (reference sequence). This CDR3 is built from 13 residues. With V trimmed by 5 bases and J by 6 bases, 3 bases remained unmatched. The DNA of the CDR3 is TGTGCCAGCAGCCTGGACAGGGTCAATGAGCAGTTCTTC. It encodes CASSLDRVNEQFF.

This clone was observed once. The chain employs TRBV7-9 and TRBJ2-1; possible D gene TRBD2, 6 bases. Trimming cost V 3 bases and J 7 bases, with 13 bases left between them. Germline values: CDR1 SEHNR, CDR2 FQNEAQ (reference sequence). CDR3 size: 14 residues. The CDR3 loop reads CASSFGGAGNEQFF. CDR3 sequence (DNA): TGTGCCAGCAGCTTCGGGGGAGCAGGAAATGAGCAGTTCTTC.

The gene calls are TRBV19 and TRBJ1-6; D perhaps matches TRBD1 (5 bases). The germline gives CDR1 LNHDA, CDR2 SQIVND (reference sequence). The CDR3 has 14 amino acids. The V and J ends lost 7 bases and 7 bases respectively, with 14 bases between them. The CDR3 sequence: CASTGGRLNSPLHF. Here the CDR3 DNA reads TGTGCCAGTACCGGGGGACGGCTGAATTCACCCCTCCACTTT.

J is TRBJ2-7 and V is TRBV21-1; the table's D call, TRBD1, was not checked against the DNA. TRBV21-1 is a recognized pseudogene. This CDR3 spans 17 amino acids. The CDR3 region has the DNA TGTGCCAGCAGCAAAGCCCGGACAGGGCATAACTCCTACGAGCAGTACTTC. Its protein is CASSKARTGHNSYEQYF.

The chain is built from TRBV9 and TRBJ2-1; D possibly corresponds to TRBD2 (5 bases). Germline values: CDR1 SGDLS, CDR2 YYNGEE. Trimming left V 2 bases short and J 0 bases short, with 12 bases between. The CDR3 sequence is 16 residues long. CDR3 loop: CASSVSTGNSYNEQFF. The CDR3 DNA sequence: TGTGCCAGCAGCGTCTCGACGGGGAACTCCTACAATGAGCAGTTCTTC.

The rearrangement uses TRBV15 and TRBJ1-2; no firm D call. Trimming took 0 bases from V and 2 from J, leaving 7 bases between them. Germline V gene lookup returns CDR1 LNHNV and CDR2 YYDKDF (reference sequence). The CDR3 totals 14 residues. The CDR3 DNA sequence: TGTGCCACCAGCAGAGACTTTATGAACTATGGCTACACCTTC. Translating it yields CATSRDFMNYGYTF. The entire variable domain, with the rest obtained from reference TRBV15 and TRBJ1-2, is as follows: DAMVIQNPRYQVTQFGKPVTLSCSQTLNHNVMYWYQQKSSQAPKLLFHYYDKDFNNEADTPDNFQSRRPNTSFCFLDIRSPGLGDTAMYLCATSRDFMNYGYTFGSGTRLTVV.

The chain joins TRBV28 to TRBJ1-5; 7 bases are shared with TRBD1. Germline V gene data show CDR1 as MDHEN and CDR2 as SYDVKM. This CDR3 region has 16 residues. With 4 bases clipped from V and 5 bases from J, the junction kept 11 bases outside the gene matches. For the CDR3, the DNA is TGTGCCAGCAGTTACCAGGCAGGGGGAGGATATCAGCCCCAGCATTTT. It codes for CASSYQAGGGYQPQHF.

V usage is TRBV29-1 and J usage is TRBJ2-1, with unresolved D. Trimming left V 5 bases short and J 7 bases short, with 6 bases between. Germline CDR1 and CDR2: SQVTM and ANQGSEA. This CDR3 has 10 residues. The CDR3 sequence is CSVLGNEQFF. The CDR3 nucleotides read TGCAGCGTTCTAGGTAATGAGCAGTTCTTC.

Only a few counts were recorded for this clone. The identical CDR3 is also encoded by other nucleotide sequences in the sample. The CDR3 DNA reads TGTGCCAGTAGTATCCCGGACAGGGTAATTAAATACGAGCAGTACTTC. Protein product: CASSIPDRVIKYEQYF. This sequence joins TRBV19 and TRBJ2-7; 8 bases are shared with TRBD1. The CDR3 covers 16 residues. From germline, CDR1 is LNHDA and CDR2 SQIVND (reference sequence). The J segment lost 4 bases and the V segment lost 3 bases, leaving 11 bases of the junction unmatched.

This clone was observed a handful of times. J is TRBJ2-3 and V is TRBV2, with D possibly TRBD2 on 6 matching bases. The germline V and J ends were trimmed by 5 bases and 5 bases, with 17 bases remaining between them. Germline CDR1 and CDR2: SNHLY and FYNNEI. This CDR3 is built from 15 residues. CDR3 coding DNA: TGTGCCAGCAGTCCTCAGGGCGGGATAGGAGATACGCAGTATTTT. This gives the protein CASSPQGGIGDTQYF.

This rearrangement joins TRBV6-1 to TRBJ1-5; TRBD1 might be the D (6 bases). The CDR3 has 14 residues. Germline V gives CDR1 MNHNS, CDR2 SASEGT. V lost 0 bases and J lost 7, with 10 bases in between. The DNA of the CDR3 is TGTGCCAGCAGTGAAGCCACTACAGGGCAGCCCCAGCATTTT. This codes for CASSEATTGQPQHF.

The rearrangement joins TRBV3-1 (or the pseudogene TRBV3-2) to TRBJ2-2; a weak D match, TRBD2 (6 bases). Germline assignment: CDR1 LGHDT and CDR2 YNNKEL (reference sequence). V was pared by 4 bases and J by 5 bases, with 23 bases between. This CDR3 is built from 18 residues. CDR3 sequence reads: CASSPPPYAGLTTGELFF. In DNA, the CDR3 is TGTGCCAGCAGCCCCCCTCCATATGCGGGACTGACGACCGGGGAGCTGTTTTTT.

This sequence joins TRBV19 and TRBJ1-6; the D gene is possibly TRBD1 (5 bases). Germline CDR1 and CDR2: LNHDA and SQIVND (reference sequence). V dropped 5 bases and J dropped 6 bases, with 11 bases sitting between them. This CDR3 comprises 14 residues. CDR3 sequence reads: CASSPGVRNSPLHF. For the CDR3, the DNA is TGTGCCAGTAGTCCGGGGGTGCGTAATTCACCCCTCCACTTT.

The chain has TRBV5-6 and TRBJ2-7; 7 bases fit TRBD2. This CDR3 has 15 residues. CDR1 SGHDT and CDR2 YYEEEE come from the germline V gene. V was pared by 2 bases and J by 5 bases, with 10 bases of the junction left unmatched. CDR3: CASSFIAGRGNEQYF. The CDR3, as DNA: TGTGCCAGCAGCTTCATAGCGGGTAGGGGAAACGAGCAGTACTTC.

The chain employs TRBV10-3 and TRBJ2-2, with D perhaps matching TRBD2 (6 bases). This CDR3 region has 13 residues. V lost 6 bases, J lost 11 bases, and 16 bases lay in between. Germline loops: CDR1 ENHRY, CDR2 SYGVKD. CDR3 protein: CAIRRDSITELFF. Here the CDR3 DNA reads TGTGCCATCAGACGGGACTCCATAACAGAGCTGTTTTTT.

The chain couples TRBV20-1 to TRBJ1-6; weak D call: TRBD1 (6 bases). V gave up 3 bases and J gave up 7 bases, with 19 bases separating them. Per germline, CDR1 DFQATT and CDR2 SNEGSKA (reference sequence). This CDR3 region has 16 residues. The CDR3 DNA sequence: TGCAGTGCTAGTCAACAGGGAGCAGTTCGGAATTCACCCCTCCACTTT. This codes for CSASQQGAVRNSPLHF.

This clone was seen a single time. This chain links TRBV3-1 (or the pseudogene TRBV3-2) with TRBJ2-1, with D maybe TRBD2 (5 bases). The V gene lost 4 bases and the J gene lost 5 bases, with 18 bases spanning the gap. Per germline, CDR1 LGHDT and CDR2 YNNKEL (reference sequence). The CDR3 covers 16 residues. Here the CDR3 DNA reads TGTGCCAGCAGCCCCCTAAGCGGCCTAAGGGACAATGAGCAGTTCTTC. This codes for CASSPLSGLRDNEQFF.

The rearrangement uses TRBV19 and TRBJ2-1, with 8 bases lining up with TRBD2. The CDR3 has 15 amino acids. Germline CDR1 is LNHDA and CDR2 is SQIVND (reference sequence). V trimming: 4 bases; J trimming: 10 bases; junction bases outside the gene matches: 12. The CDR3 region is CASSTLAGPGVEQFF. CDR3 DNA sequence: TGTGCCAGTAGTACTCTAGCGGGCCCTGGAGTAGAGCAGTTCTTC.

The J gene is TRBJ2-6, the V gene TRBV5-1; 9 bases line up with TRBD1. Germline V CDR1 and CDR2: SGHRS, YFSETQ. V trimming: 1 base; J trimming: 0 bases; junction bases outside the gene matches: 5. The CDR3 is 18 amino acids. The CDR3 here is CASSLRTGEPSGANVLTF. The CDR3 DNA reads as TGCGCCAGCAGCTTGCGGACAGGGGAGCCCTCTGGGGCCAACGTCCTGACTTTC.

This chain connects TRBV7-3 to TRBJ2-2, with TRBD2 identical over 7 bases. The germline CDR1 and CDR2 sequences are SGHTA and FQGTGA. This CDR3 spans 14 amino acids. The V segment lost 4 bases and the J segment 7 bases; nucleotides outside the gene matches: 6. CDR3 sequence: CASSYGTNYGELFF. The CDR3 bases are TGTGCCAGCAGCTACGGGACTAACTACGGGGAGCTGTTTTTT.

V usage is TRBV7-9 and J usage is TRBJ2-5; 9 nucleotides match TRBD1. The CDR3 length is 16 residues. V shed 3 bases, J shed 3 bases, and the junction held 8 bases outside the gene matches. Germline V gene data show CDR1 as SEHNR and CDR2 as FQNEAQ (reference sequence). The CDR3 coding sequence is TGTGCCAGCAGCTTGGGGCTCGGGACAGGGAAAGAGACCCAGTACTTC. It translates to CASSLGLGTGKETQYF.